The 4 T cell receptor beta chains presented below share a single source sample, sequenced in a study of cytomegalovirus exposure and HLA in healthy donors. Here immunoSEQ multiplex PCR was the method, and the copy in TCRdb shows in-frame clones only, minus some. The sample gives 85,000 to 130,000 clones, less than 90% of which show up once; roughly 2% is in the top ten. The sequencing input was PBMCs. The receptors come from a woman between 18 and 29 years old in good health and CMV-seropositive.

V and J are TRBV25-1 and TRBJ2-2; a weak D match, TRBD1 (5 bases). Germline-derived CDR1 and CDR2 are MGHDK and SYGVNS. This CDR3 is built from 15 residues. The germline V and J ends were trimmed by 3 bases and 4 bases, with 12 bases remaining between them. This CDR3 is CASSDSGSVTGELFF. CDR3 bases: TGTGCCAGCAGTGATTCAGGGTCCGTCACCGGGGAGCTGTTTTTT. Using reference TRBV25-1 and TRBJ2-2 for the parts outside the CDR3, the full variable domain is EADIYQTPRYLVIGTGKKITLECSQTMGHDKMYWYQQDPGMELHLIHYSYGVNSTEKGDLSSESTVSRIRTEHFPLTLESARPSHTSQYLCASSDSGSVTGELFFGEGSRLTVL.

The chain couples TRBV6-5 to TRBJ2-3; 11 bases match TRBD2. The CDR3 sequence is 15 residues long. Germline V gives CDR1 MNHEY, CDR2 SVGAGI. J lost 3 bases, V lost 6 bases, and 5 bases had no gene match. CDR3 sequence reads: CASRIAGGRTDTQYF. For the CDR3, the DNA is TGTGCCAGCAGGATAGCGGGGGGGAGAACAGATACGCAGTATTTT.

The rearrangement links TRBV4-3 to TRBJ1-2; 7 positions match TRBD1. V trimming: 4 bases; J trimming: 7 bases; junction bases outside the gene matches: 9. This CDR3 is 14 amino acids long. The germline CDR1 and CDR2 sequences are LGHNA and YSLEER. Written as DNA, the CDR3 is TGCGCCAGCAGCCCCCGGAGGGGGCGGGGTGGCTACACCTTC. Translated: CASSPRRGRGGYTF.

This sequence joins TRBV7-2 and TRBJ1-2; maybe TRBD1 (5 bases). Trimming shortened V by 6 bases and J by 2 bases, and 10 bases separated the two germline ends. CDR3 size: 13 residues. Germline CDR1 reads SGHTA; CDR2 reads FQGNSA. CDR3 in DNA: TGTGCCAGCAGACAAACAGGCAACTATGGCTACACCTTC. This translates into CASRQTGNYGYTF.